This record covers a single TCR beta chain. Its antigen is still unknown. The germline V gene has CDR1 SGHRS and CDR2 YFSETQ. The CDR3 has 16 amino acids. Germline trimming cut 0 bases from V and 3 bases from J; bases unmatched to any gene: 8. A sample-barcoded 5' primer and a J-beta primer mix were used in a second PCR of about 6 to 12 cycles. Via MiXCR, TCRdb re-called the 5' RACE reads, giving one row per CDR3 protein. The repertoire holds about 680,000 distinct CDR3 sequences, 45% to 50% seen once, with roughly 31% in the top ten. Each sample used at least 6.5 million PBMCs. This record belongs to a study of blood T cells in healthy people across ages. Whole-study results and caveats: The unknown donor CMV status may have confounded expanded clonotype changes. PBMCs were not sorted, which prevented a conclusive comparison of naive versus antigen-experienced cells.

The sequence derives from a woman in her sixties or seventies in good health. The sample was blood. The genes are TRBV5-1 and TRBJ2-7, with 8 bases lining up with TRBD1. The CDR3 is CASSLGWTGLVYEQYF. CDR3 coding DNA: TGCGCCAGCAGCTTGGGCTGGACAGGGCTAGTCTACGAGCAGTACTTC. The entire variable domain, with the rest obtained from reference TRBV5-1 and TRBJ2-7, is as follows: KAGVTQTPRYLIKTRGQQVTLSCSPISGHRSVSWYQQTPGQGLQFLFEYFSETQRNKGNFPGRFSGRQFSNSRSEMNVSTLELGDSALYLCASSLGWTGLVYEQYFGPGTRLTVT.